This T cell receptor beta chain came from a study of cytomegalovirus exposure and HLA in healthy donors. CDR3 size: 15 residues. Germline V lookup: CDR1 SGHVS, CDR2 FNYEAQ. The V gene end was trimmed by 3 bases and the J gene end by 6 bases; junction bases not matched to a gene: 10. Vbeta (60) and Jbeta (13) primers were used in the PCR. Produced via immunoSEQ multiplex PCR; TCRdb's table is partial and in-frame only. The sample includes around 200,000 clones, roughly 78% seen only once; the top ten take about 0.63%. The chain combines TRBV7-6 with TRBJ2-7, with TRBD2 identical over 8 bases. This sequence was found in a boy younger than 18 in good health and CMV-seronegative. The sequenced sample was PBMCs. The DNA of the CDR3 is TGTGCCAGCAGCTTTGCAAGCGGGAGCGCGGCCGAGCAGTACTTC. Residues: CASSFASGSAAEQYF.